Given below is one TCR beta chain in context. The specificity of this receptor is unknown. The sequencer listed for this sample is NextSeq 550. The Human TCR Profiling Kit (MiLaboratory) was used to prepare UMI-labeled 5' RACE TRB cDNA libraries. cDNA synthesis used the entire amount of extracted RNA, and PCR amplification then used the entire amount of cDNA produced. The libraries were made side by side, with each library going through the same number of PCR cycles. For the original study's pipeline: MIGEC and MiXCR extracted about 50,000 +/- 10,000 unique UMI-labeled TRB cDNA molecules per library, requiring at least two reads per UMI. Each library averaged about 40,000 +/- 10,000 functional in-frame TRB CDR3 nucleotide clonotypes without stop codons. After downsampling to 5000 UMI-labeled TRB molecules per sample, diversity metrics such as normalized Shannon-Wiener and Chao1 were calculated in VDJtools. VDJtools computed clonotype-size-weighted physicochemical properties of the central five CDR3 residues: interaction energy, strength, volume and Kidera factor 4. After TCRdb reprocessed the reads, each CDR3 protein sequence was kept as one row, without DNA. The V and J calls were determined by TCRdb, not by the authors. The table held for this sample gives some 150,000 distinct CDR3 sequences. The ten biggest clones cover about 0.28% of the sample.

For every CD8+ T cell subset, 300,000 cells were flow-sorted straight into RLT lysis buffer, and each subset was sorted in triplicate. To exclude memory contaminants, naive CD8+ T cells were stringently defined as CD45RO-CCR7+CD27+CD95-. Standard density gradient centrifugation was used to isolate peripheral blood mononuclear cells from buffy coats. Naive CXCR3-negative and CXCR3-positive CD8+ T cells were flow-sorted using a FACSAria III. An RNeasy Mini Kit was used to extract total RNA from the sorted cells. The data were taken from a study of CXCR3-negative and CXCR3-positive naive CD8 T cells (dated by TCRdb to the late 2010s). In the study overall: In total, approximately 130 million TRB reads were obtained, or roughly 1.5 +/- 0.3 million reads per library. Diversity and physicochemical repertoire analyses were performed on about 12 donors pooled from two independent experiments. For the TRBV-TRBJ cluster analysis, the naive subsets came from a handful of donors, while the memory cells came from 3 donors. Study-wide findings and limitations: Because surface CD5, which is linked to self-reactivity in mice, was comparable between the naive subsets, TCR interaction strength was also inferred from the physicochemical properties of TRB CDR3s. CXCR3 expression partially decreased after cryopreservation, so most assays used freshly isolated PBMCs. TRB CDR3s from CXCR3-positive naive cells showed higher hydrophobicity (lower Kidera factor 4), lower energy, and higher strength and volume indices than CXCR3-negative naive cells. Both naive subsets had comparably high repertoire diversity, while memory CD8+ T cells had much lower repertoire diversity. Within the same donor, TRBV-TRBJ usage looked similar between naive CXCR3-negative and CXCR3-positive cells, but memory cells had distinct patterns.

The material sequenced was naive CXCR3+ CD8+ T cells from blood. In the paper's terms, the cell subset or site label means: CD45RO-CCR7+CD27+CD95- naive CD8+ T cells expressing CXCR3 (TNR3+). This TCR came from a human donor in good health. Some clones in this sample may be carry-over from other donors' samples.

CDR3 region: CASSLGSGSFYNEQFF. The chain links TRBV12-3 or TRBV12-4 with TRBJ2-1; TCRdb's D call, TRBD2, is unchecked because there is no DNA. Inclusive of the bounding cysteine and phenylalanine, the CDR3 is 16 residues long. There is no recorded DNA.